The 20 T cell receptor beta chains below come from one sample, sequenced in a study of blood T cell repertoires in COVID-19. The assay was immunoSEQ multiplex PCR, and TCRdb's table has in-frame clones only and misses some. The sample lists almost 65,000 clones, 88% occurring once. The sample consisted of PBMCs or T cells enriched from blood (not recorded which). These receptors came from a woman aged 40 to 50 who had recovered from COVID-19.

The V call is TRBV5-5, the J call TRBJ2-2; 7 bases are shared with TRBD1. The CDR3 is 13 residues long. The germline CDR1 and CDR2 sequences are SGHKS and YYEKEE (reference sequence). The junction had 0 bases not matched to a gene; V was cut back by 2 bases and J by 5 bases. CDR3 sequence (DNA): TGTGCCAGCAGCTTACAGGGGACCGGGGAGCTGTTTTTT. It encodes CASSLQGTGELFF.

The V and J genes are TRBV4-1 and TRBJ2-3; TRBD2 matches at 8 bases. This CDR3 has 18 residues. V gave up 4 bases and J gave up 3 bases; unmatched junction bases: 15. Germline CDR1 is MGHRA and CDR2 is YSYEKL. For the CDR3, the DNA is TGCGCCAGCAGCCCAGGGGAACTTGCGGGGGGCCTAACAGATACGCAGTATTTT. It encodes CASSPGELAGGLTDTQYF.

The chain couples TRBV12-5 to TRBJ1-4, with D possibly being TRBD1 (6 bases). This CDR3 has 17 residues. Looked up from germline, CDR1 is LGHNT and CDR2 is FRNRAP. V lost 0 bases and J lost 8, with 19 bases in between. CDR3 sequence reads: CASGLVGFTGMGEKLFF. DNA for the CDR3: TGTGCTAGTGGTTTGGTTGGTTTCACAGGGATGGGCGAAAAACTGTTTTTT.

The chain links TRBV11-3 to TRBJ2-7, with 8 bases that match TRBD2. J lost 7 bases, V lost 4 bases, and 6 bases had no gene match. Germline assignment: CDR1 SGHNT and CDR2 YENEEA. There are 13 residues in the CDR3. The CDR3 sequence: CASSSGPGGEQYF. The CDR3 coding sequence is TGTGCCAGCAGCTCGGGCCCGGGGGGGGAGCAGTACTTC.

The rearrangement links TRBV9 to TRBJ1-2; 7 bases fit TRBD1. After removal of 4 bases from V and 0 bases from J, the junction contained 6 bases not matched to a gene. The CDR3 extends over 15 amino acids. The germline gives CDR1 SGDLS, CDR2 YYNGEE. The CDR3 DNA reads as TGTGCCAGCAGCCACGGGACAGCTGCTAACTATGGCTACACCTTC. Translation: CASSHGTAANYGYTF.

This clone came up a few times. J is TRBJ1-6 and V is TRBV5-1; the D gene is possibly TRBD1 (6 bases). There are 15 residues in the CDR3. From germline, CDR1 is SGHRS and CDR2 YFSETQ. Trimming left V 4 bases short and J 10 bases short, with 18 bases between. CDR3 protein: CASSPTGTRGSPLHF. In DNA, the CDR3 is TGCGCCAGCAGCCCCACCGGGACAAGGGGGTCACCCCTCCACTTT. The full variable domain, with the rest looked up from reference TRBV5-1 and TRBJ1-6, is KAGVTQTPRYLIKTRGQQVTLSCSPISGHRSVSWYQQTPGQGLQFLFEYFSETQRNKGNFPGRFSGRQFSNSRSEMNVSTLELGDSALYLCASSPTGTRGSPLHFGNGTRLTVT.

The CDR3 protein is CASSLSGTGNRAGNTIYF. In DNA, the CDR3 is TGTGCCAGTAGTTTGTCCGGGACAGGGAATAGGGCTGGAAACACCATATATTTT. This chain links TRBV19 with TRBJ1-3, with 9 bases that match TRBD1. With 5 bases clipped from V and 2 bases from J, the junction kept 13 bases outside the gene matches. From germline, CDR1 is LNHDA and CDR2 SQIVND (reference sequence). The CDR3 has 18 amino acids.

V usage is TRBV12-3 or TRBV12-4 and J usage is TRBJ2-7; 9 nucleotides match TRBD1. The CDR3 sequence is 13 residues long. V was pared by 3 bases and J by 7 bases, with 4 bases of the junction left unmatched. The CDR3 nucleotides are TGTGCCAGCAGTTTGGGGACAGGGCGGGAGCAGTACTTC. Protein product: CASSLGTGREQYF.

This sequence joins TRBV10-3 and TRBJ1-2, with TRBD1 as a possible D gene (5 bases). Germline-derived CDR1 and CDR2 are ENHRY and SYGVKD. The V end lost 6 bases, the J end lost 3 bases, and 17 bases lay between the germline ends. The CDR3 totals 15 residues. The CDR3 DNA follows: TGTGCCATCAGCAACATGGAGGGGAGAGACTATGGCTACACCTTC. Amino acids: CAISNMEGRDYGYTF.

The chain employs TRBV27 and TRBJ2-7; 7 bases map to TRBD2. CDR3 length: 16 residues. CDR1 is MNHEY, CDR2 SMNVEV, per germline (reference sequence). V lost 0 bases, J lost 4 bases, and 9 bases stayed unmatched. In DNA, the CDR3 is TGTGCCAGCAGTTTATCCATCACTAGCGTCCTATACGAGCAGTACTTC. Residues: CASSLSITSVLYEQYF.

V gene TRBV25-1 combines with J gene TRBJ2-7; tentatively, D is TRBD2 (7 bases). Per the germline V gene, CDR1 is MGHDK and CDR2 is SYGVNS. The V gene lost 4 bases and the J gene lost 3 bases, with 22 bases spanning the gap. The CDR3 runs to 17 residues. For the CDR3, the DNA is TGTGCCAGCAGTGTCGGCGGCGCGGGGGCCCTCCGCTACGAGCAGTACTTC. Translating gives CASSVGGAGALRYEQYF.

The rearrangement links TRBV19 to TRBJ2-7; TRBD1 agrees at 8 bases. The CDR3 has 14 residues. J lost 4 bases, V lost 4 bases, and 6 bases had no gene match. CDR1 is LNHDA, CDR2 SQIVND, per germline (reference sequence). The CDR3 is CASSRGQVGYEQYF. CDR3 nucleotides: TGTGCCAGTAGTAGGGGACAGGTGGGTTACGAGCAGTACTTC.

For the CDR3, the DNA is TGTGCCAGTAGTATAGATTCCTCTGGACTCCGAGTTAAAAACATTCAGTACTTC. It translates to CASSIDSSGLRVKNIQYF. V is TRBV19 and J is TRBJ2-4; D perhaps matches TRBD2 (5 bases). V was clipped by 0 bases and J by 4 bases, with 19 bases between them. There are 18 residues in the CDR3. CDR1 and CDR2 from the germline V gene are LNHDA and SQIVND (reference sequence).

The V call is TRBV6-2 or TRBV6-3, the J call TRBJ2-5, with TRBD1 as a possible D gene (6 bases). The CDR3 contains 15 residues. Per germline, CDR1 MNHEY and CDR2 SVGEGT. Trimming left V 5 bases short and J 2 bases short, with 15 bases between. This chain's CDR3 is CASSQAGTKQETQYF. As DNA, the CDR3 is TGTGCCAGCAGTCAAGCCGGGACAAAACAAGAGACCCAGTACTTC.

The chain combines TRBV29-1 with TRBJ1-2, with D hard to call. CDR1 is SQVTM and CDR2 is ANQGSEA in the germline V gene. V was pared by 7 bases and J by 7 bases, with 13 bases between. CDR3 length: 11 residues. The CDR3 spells CSGTVTGGYTF. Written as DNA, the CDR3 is TGCAGCGGAACCGTCACCGGTGGCTACACCTTC.

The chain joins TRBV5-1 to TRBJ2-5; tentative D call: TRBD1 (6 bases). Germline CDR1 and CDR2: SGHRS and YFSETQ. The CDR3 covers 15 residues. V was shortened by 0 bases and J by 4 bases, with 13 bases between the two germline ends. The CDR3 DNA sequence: TGCGCCAGCAGCTTGGGACAGGCAACGGGAGAGACCCAGTACTTC. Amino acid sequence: CASSLGQATGETQYF.

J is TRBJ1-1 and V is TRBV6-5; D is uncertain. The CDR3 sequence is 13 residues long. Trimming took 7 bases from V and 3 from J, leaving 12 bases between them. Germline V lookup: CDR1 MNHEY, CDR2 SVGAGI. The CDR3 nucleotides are TGTGCCAGCATCTATTTGTCGGACACTGAAGCTTTCTTT. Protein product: CASIYLSDTEAFF.

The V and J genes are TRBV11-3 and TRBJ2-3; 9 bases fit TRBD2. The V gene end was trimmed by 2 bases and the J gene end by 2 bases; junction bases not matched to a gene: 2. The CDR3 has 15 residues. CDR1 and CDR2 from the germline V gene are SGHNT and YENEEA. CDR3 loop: CASSLLAGLTDTQYF. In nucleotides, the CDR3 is TGTGCCAGCAGCTTACTAGCGGGGCTCACAGATACGCAGTATTTT.

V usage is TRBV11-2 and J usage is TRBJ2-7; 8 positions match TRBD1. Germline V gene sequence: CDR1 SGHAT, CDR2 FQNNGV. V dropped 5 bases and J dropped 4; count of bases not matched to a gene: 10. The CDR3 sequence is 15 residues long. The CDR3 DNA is TGTGCCAGCAGCAAACCGGGACAGGAGACTTACGAGCAGTACTTC. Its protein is CASSKPGQETYEQYF. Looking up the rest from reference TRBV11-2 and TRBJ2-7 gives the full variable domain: EAGVAQSPRYKIIEKRQSVAFWCNPISGHATLYWYQQILGQGPKLLIQFQNNGVVDDSQLPKDRFSAERLKGVDSTLKIQPAKLEDSAVYLCASSKPGQETYEQYFGPGTRLTVT.

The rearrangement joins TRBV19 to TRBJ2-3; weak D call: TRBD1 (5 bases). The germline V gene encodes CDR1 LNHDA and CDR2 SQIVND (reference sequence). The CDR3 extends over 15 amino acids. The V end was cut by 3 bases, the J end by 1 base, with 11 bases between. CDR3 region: CASSISVRGTDTQYF. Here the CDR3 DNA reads TGTGCCAGTAGTATTTCAGTCAGGGGCACAGATACGCAGTATTTT.